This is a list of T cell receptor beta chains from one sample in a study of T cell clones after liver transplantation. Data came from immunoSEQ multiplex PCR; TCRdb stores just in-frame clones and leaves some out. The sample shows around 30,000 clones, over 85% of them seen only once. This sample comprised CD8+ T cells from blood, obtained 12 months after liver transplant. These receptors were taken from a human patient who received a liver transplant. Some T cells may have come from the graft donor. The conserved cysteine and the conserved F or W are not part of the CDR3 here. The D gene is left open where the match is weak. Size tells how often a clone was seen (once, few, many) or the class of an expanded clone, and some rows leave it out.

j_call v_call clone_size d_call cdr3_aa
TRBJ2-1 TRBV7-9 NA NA ASSLVGWANRNEQF
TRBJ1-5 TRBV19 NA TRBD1 ASRKLTGSNQPQH
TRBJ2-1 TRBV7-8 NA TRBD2 ASSPTTSGRALEQF
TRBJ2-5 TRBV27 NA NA ASTQGGGDRTQY
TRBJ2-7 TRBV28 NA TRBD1 ASGWTGLSYEQY
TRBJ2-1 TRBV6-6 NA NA ASSYQGDEQF
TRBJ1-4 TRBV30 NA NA AWCHGNEKLF
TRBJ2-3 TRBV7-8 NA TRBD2 ASSRLAGEGSDTQY
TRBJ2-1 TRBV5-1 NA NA ASSWRSAWDEQF
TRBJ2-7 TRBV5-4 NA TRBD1 ASSQPGTGEYEQY
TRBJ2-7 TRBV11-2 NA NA ASRPGASYEQY
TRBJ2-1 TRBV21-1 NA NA ASSKEASGNNEQF
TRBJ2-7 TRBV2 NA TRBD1 ASQGQAYEQY
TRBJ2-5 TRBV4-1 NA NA ASSQDKGYQETQY
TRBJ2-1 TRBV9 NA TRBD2 ASSVGRTSGRTDNEQF
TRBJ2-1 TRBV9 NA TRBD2 ASSSPRGGGAHEQF
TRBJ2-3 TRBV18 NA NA ASSNGTDTQY
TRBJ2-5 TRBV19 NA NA ASSERRTQETQY
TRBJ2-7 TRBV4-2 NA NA ASSQEVARHYEQY
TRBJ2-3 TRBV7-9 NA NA ASSPRLDLTDTQY
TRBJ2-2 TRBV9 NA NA ASSVGGGELF
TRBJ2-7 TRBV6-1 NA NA ASTTRGREY
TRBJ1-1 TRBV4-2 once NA ASSQDRGDEAF
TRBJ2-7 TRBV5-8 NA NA ASSTTGYEQY
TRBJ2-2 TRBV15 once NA ATSFDPGANTGELF
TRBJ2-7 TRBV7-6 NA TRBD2 ASSPLTSALGREQY
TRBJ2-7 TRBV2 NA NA ASSDRGILYEQY
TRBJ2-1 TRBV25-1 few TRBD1 ASTDRANEQF
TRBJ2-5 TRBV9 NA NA ASSVEGTYQETQY
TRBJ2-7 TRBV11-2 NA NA ASSLDWTRPYEQY
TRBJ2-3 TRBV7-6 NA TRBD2 ASSLGLAGDTQY
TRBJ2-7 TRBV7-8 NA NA ASSLEYGQGIYEQY
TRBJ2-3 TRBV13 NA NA ASAVGTDTQY
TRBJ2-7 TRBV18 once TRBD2 ASHGSGSSYEQY
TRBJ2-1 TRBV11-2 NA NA ASNKDRYPYNEQF
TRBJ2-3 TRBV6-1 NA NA ASSEEGPTDTQY
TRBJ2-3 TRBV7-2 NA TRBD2 ASTPSGPLTDTQY
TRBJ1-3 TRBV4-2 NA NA ASSQVLRAGNTIY
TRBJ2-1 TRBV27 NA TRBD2 ASSWVLAGGPNEQF
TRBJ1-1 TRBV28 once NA ASRRGAGRSMNTEAF
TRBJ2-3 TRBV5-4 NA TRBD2 ASSLGLAGTDTQY
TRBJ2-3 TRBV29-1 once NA SVAGDTQY
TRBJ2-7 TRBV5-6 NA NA ASSSWTQNYEQY
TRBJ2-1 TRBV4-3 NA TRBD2 ASEEYAGDNEQF
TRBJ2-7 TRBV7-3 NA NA ASSSTLGSYEQY
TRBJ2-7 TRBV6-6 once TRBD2 ASSYSSGRAYEQY
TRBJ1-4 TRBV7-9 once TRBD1 ASSQRQGEREKLF
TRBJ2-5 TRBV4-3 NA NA ASSQGQQETQY
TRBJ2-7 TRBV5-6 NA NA ASSLLIDPYEQY
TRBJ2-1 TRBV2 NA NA ASSSPWSYEQF
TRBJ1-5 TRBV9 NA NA AIGSPTGPNQPQH
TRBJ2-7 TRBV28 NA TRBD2 ASSLGLAAAVTYEQY
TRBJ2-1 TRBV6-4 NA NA ASSDVWLASYNEQF